This entry lists 21 T cell receptor beta chains sequenced from one sample in a study of metastatic and nonmetastatic thyroid tumors. TCRdb re-called the PCR reads through MiXCR. The sample has roughly 36,000 clones, 25% to 30% seen once. Until they underwent thyroid surgery, no patient had received any treatment. The sequencing input was blood. These receptors were taken from a female donor with papillary thyroid cancer or a benign thyroid nodule (not recorded which). Some clones in this sample may be carry-over from other donors' samples.

The CDR3 DNA is TGTGCCAGCAGTGCCGGGGGCGCCTATGGCTACACCTTC. Translation: CASSAGGAYGYTF. The rearrangement links TRBV6-1 to TRBJ1-2; tentatively, D is TRBD1 (6 bases). The CDR3 is 13 residues long. Looked up from germline, CDR1 is MNHNS and CDR2 is SASEGT. Trimming cost V 4 bases and J 4 bases, with 10 bases left between them.

The CDR3 DNA reads TGTGCCAGCAGCCTTGGCAGGGGCAGGGAACATGGCTACACCTTC. It translates to CASSLGRGREHGYTF. V usage is TRBV3-1 and J usage is TRBJ1-2; D is possibly TRBD1 (6 bases). The V and J ends lost 4 bases and 6 bases respectively, with 18 bases between them. The V gene's germline CDR1 is LGHDT and CDR2 YNNKEL (reference sequence). The CDR3 runs to 15 residues.

V is TRBV18 and J is TRBJ2-7; D not certain. With 6 bases removed from V and 1 base from J, the gap between germline ends came to 10 bases. The CDR3 runs to 13 residues. Germline V CDR1 and CDR2: KGHSH, LQKENI. CDR3 amino acids: CASSTVVSYEQYF. In nucleotides, the CDR3 is TGTGCCAGCTCCACTGTGGTATCCTACGAGCAGTACTTC. Filled out from reference TRBV18 and TRBJ2-7, the complete variable domain reads NAGVMQNPRHLVRRRGQEARLRCSPMKGHSHVYWYRQLPEEGLKFMVYLQKENIIDESGMPKERFSAEFPKEGPSILRIQQVVRGDSAAYFCASSTVVSYEQYFGPGTRLTVT.

The table lists this clone with many counts. The CDR3 is CASQTGGVGNTIYF. The CDR3 nucleotides are TGTGCCAGTCAAACAGGGGGCGTAGGAAACACCATATATTTT. The chain recombines TRBV19 with TRBJ1-3; 9 bases fit TRBD1. The CDR3 loop spans 14 amino acids. The germline CDR1 and CDR2 sequences are LNHDA and SQIVND (reference sequence). V was clipped by 8 bases and J by 4 bases; unmatched bases: 6. Based on the CDR3 plus reference TRBV19 and TRBJ1-3, the full variable domain is DGGITQSPKYLFRKEGQNVTLSCEQNLNHDAMYWYRQDPGQGLRLIYYSQIVNDFQKGDIAEGYSVSREKKESFPLTVTSAQKNPTAFYLCASQTGGVGNTIYFGEGSWLTVV.

This clone was detected many times. V and J are TRBV20-1 and TRBJ1-3; tentatively, D is TRBD1 (5 bases). The V end was cut by 3 bases, the J end by 2 bases, with 14 bases between. Germline CDR1 reads DFQATT; CDR2 reads SNEGSKA (reference sequence). CDR3 length equals 15 residues. The CDR3 coding sequence is TGCAGTGCTAGGGGACCCGGTACTGCTGGAAACACCATATATTTT. This gives the protein CSARGPGTAGNTIYF.

This clone is medium-sized (0.01 to 0.1%) by share. The chain combines TRBV6-2 or TRBV6-3 with TRBJ2-7; 10 bases map to TRBD2. The V segment lost 7 bases and the J segment 1 base; nucleotides outside the gene matches: 4. The CDR3 is made up of 14 amino acids. Looked up from germline, CDR1 is MNHEY and CDR2 is SVGEGT. The CDR3 nucleotides are TGTGCCAGCATTAGCGGGAGGCAATCCTACGAGCAGTACTTC. Its translation is CASISGRQSYEQYF.

The chain recombines TRBV11-3 with TRBJ2-7; TRBD1 aligns across 11 bases. The CDR3 has 14 residues. Germline V CDR1 and CDR2: SGHNT, YENEEA. Trimming took 2 bases from V and 7 from J; bases not matched to a gene: 4. This CDR3 is CASSLRTGGGEQYF. In nucleotides, the CDR3 is TGTGCCAGCAGCTTAAGGACAGGGGGCGGTGAGCAGTACTTC.

This clone has a handful of counts. This chain joins TRBV6-2 or TRBV6-3 and TRBJ2-7; TRBD2 matches 12 bases. The CDR3 runs 16 residues. The germline V gene has CDR1 MNHEY and CDR2 SVGEGT. Germline trimming cut 6 bases from V and 4 bases from J; bases unmatched to any gene: 10. CDR3 nucleotides: TGTGCCAGCAGGACCTCCTCTAGCGGGAGGGCTTACGAGCAGTACTTC. This translates into CASRTSSSGRAYEQYF.

There are many counts of this clone. The rearrangement links TRBV5-6 to TRBJ1-4; 7 nucleotides align to TRBD1. The germline CDR1 and CDR2 sequences are SGHDT and YYEEEE. Unmatched junction bases numbered 1, after V lost 3 bases and J lost 2 bases. The CDR3 sequence is 14 residues long. This chain's CDR3 is CASSWGQTNEKLFF. The CDR3 bases are TGTGCCAGCAGCTGGGGACAGACTAATGAAAAACTGTTTTTT.

V and J are TRBV2 and TRBJ1-4; D is perhaps TRBD1 (5 bases). The V end lost 6 bases, the J end lost 0 bases, and 11 bases lay between the germline ends. The CDR3 has 15 amino acids. Germline CDR1 is SNHLY and CDR2 is FYNNEI. CDR3 in amino acids: CASSATVPTNEKLFF. Here the CDR3 DNA reads TGTGCCAGCAGCGCGACAGTTCCAACTAATGAAAAACTGTTTTTT.

This clone was observed at least ten times. The rearrangement links TRBV6-2 or TRBV6-3 to TRBJ2-3; D remains unclear. With 3 bases removed from V and 3 bases from J, the gap between germline ends came to 4 bases. The CDR3 runs 12 residues. Germline CDR1 reads MNHEY; CDR2 reads SVGEGT. The CDR3 sequence is CASSYGTDTQYF. Written as DNA, the CDR3 is TGTGCCAGCAGTTATGGAACAGATACGCAGTATTTT.

The V gene is TRBV19, the J gene TRBJ2-7; D call uncertain. Germline CDR1 LNHDA, CDR2 SQIVND (reference sequence). The CDR3 spans 14 residues. Trimming pared 1 base from V and 7 bases from J, leaving 14 bases between. CDR3: CASSIAGRRIEQYF. In nucleotides, the CDR3 is TGTGCCAGTAGTATAGCTGGACGGCGGATTGAGCAGTACTTC.

This clone was observed many times. The V call is TRBV20-1, the J call TRBJ2-7; 9 bases are a match to TRBD1. The V gene end was trimmed by 7 bases and the J gene end by 0 bases; junction bases not matched to a gene: 7. This CDR3 comprises 14 residues. Germline CDR1 is DFQATT and CDR2 is SNEGSKA (reference sequence). CDR3 loop: CSGTAGQGSYEQYF. The DNA for the CDR3 is TGCAGTGGCACGGCGGGACAGGGCTCCTACGAGCAGTACTTC.

This clone was detected many times. The V gene is TRBV27, the J gene TRBJ1-2, with no clear D. V was shortened by 6 bases and J by 6 bases, with 14 bases between the two germline ends. CDR1 is MNHEY, CDR2 SMNVEV, per germline (reference sequence). This CDR3 is 13 amino acids long. The CDR3 nucleotides read TGTGCCAGCAGCACCCATCGCGGGGATGGCTACACCTTC. Protein sequence: CASSTHRGDGYTF.

The chain is built from TRBV27 and TRBJ1-2; TRBD1 is a possible D gene (6 bases). This CDR3 comprises 13 residues. Trimming cost V 6 bases and J 6 bases, with 14 bases left between them. Germline V gene data show CDR1 as MNHEY and CDR2 as SMNVEV (reference sequence). The CDR3 DNA reads TGTGCCAGCAGAATGGGGGCCTTCGATGGCTACACCTTC. This sequence encodes CASRMGAFDGYTF.

A note on this clone: One end of the junction is discordant with germline, which a read error may explain. The chain joins TRBV12-3 or TRBV12-4 to TRBJ2-2; the D call may be TRBD1 or TRBD2 (5 bases each). CDR3 length equals 16 residues. The DNA for the CDR3 is TGTGCCAGCAGCCGATCCGTGACAGCGGCCTTCGGGGAGCCGTTTTTT. Translated, it gives CASSRSVTAAFGEPFF.

V gene TRBV30 combines with J gene TRBJ1-5; unclear D gene. Trimming took off 1 base at V and 6 bases at J, with 10 bases between the two ends. CDR1 is GTSNPN and CDR2 is SVGIG in the germline V gene (reference sequence). The CDR3 is made up of 13 amino acids. The DNA for the CDR3 is TGTGCCTGGAGTGGAGGGTTTACTCAGCCCCAGCATTTT. Protein: CAWSGGFTQPQHF.

This chain uses TRBV4-2 with TRBJ1-2; weak D call: TRBD1 (6 bases). This CDR3 has 15 amino acids. Germline loops: CDR1 LGHNA, CDR2 YNFKEQ. V was trimmed by 6 bases and J by 5 bases, leaving 19 bases between them. This CDR3 is CASSPPGQNFYGYTF. The CDR3 DNA reads TGTGCCAGCAGTCCTCCCGGACAGAACTTTTATGGCTACACCTTC.

The rearrangement links TRBV7-8 to TRBJ1-2, with D hard to call. Trimming pared 2 bases from V and 0 bases from J, leaving 7 bases between. In germline, CDR1 is SGHVS, CDR2 FQNEAQ. The CDR3 is 14 amino acids. CDR3 coding DNA: TGTGCCAGCAGCTTAAATCAGGCTAACTATGGCTACACCTTC. Protein: CASSLNQANYGYTF.

This clone has only a few counts. The chain combines TRBV10-3 with TRBJ1-2; 10 nucleotides align to TRBD1. The CDR3 has 14 residues. Germline V gene lookup returns CDR1 ENHRY and CDR2 SYGVKD. With 5 bases clipped from V and 2 bases from J, the junction kept 2 bases outside the gene matches. DNA of the CDR3: TGTGCCATCAGTCGGACAGGGGGAAACTATGGCTACACCTTC. It yields the protein CAISRTGGNYGYTF.

This clone was counted only a few times. The CDR3 does not close with the conserved phenylalanine or tryptophan, likely indicating a read error. It is unclear where the CDR3 begins or ends on the DNA, so no DNA is shown, and the CDR3 is as TCRdb lists it. This chain links TRBV4-1 with TRBJ2-6; no check of the table's D call, TRBD1, against the DNA was made. The CDR3 is 8 amino acids in total, end residues counted. The germline CDR1 and CDR2 sequences are MGHRA and YSYEKL. CDR3 amino acids: CASSQTGT.